The rows below give T cell receptor beta chains drawn from one sample of a study of vaccination and CD4 T cells after COVID-19. TCRdb called the PCR reads again in MiXCR, with one record for every CDR3 protein. Of 20,000 or so distinct CDR3 sequences listed, roughly 40% are singletons. What these receptors recognize is not known. This specimen consisted of CD4+ T cells from blood, cultured in vitro, obtained before SARS-CoV-2 vaccination. The receptors come from a human donor who had recovered from COVID-19. Both conserved end residues are part of each CDR3. A D gene is named only where the DNA matches it firmly. Clone size appears in some rows only: once, few, many, or a class for an expanded clone.

D	V	J	size	CDR3
TRBD1	TRBV19	TRBJ1-2	-	CASSTRATGNNLGYTF
-	TRBV19	TRBJ1-5	few	CASRLIREGLSNQPQHF
TRBD1	TRBV6-5	TRBJ1-5	few	CASSTRQGPQHF
TRBD2	TRBV20-1	TRBJ2-3	-	CSSVAWTSGRTDTQYF
-	TRBV11-3	TRBJ2-7	-	CASSLGAGLSYEQYF
TRBD1	TRBV29-1	TRBJ1-6	-	CSVRTGGNSPLHF
TRBD1	TRBV20-1	TRBJ1-5	few	CSARDDGQGDQPQHF
TRBD2	TRBV20-1	TRBJ2-1	-	CSASGGLAGSSSYNGQFF
TRBD2	TRBV20-1	TRBJ2-5	-	CSARKPGLAGETQYF
-	TRBV6-2/TRBV6-3	TRBJ1-1	-	CASSLKGGATTEAFF
-	TRBV11-2	TRBJ2-7	few	CASSPQREEQYF
-	TRBV5-4	TRBJ1-2	-	CASSLGGREGDYGYTF
-	TRBV30	TRBJ2-7	-	CAWSKPYEQYF
-	TRBV20-1	TRBJ1-1	-	CSANTGKSMNTEAFF
TRBD1	TRBV12-5	TRBJ1-5	-	CASGVTGFSNQPQHF
TRBD2	TRBV7-9	TRBJ2-3	-	CASSFGEGSTDTQYF
-	TRBV7-9	TRBJ1-5	-	CASRGAHNQPQHF
-	TRBV7-8	TRBJ2-7	-	CASSLRGPSYEQYF
-	TRBV7-9	TRBJ1-2	-	CASSPGWHGYTF
TRBD2	TRBV28	TRBJ2-7	-	CASRRLAGDPYF
TRBD1	TRBV30	TRBJ1-2	-	CAWSVGQDYGYTF
TRBD2	TRBV7-8	TRBJ2-5	-	CASSPHLPGLAGGFPETQHF
-	TRBV20-1	TRBJ1-2	-	CSVSLAGNTNYGYTF
-	TRBV12-3/TRBV12-4	TRBJ2-7	-	CASSRTVYEQYF
TRBD1	TRBV6-1	TRBJ1-1	-	CASSEARTGGTEAFF
-	TRBV11-1	TRBJ1-1	-	CASSLGQGWTEAFF
-	TRBV19	TRBJ2-2	few	CASSIGQNTGELFF
TRBD1	TRBV19	TRBJ1-5	-	CASSWGQFNQPQHF
TRBD2	TRBV7-6	TRBJ2-3	-	CASSLVGGGGRDTQYF
-	TRBV28	TRBJ1-5	once	CASGGGNQPQHF
-	TRBV19	TRBJ1-5	few	CASNVRGNQPQHF
-	TRBV7-3	TRBJ1-6	few	CASSLTAVLGPLHF
-	TRBV25-1	TRBJ1-1	once	CASIKTGGLNTEAFF
-	TRBV2	TRBJ1-2	-	CASSSGPQGYGYTF
-	TRBV11-2	TRBJ2-5	few	CASSFGQGAETQYF
TRBD1	TRBV27	TRBJ2-7	-	CASSWTGTGEGEQYF
TRBD2	TRBV6-2/TRBV6-3	TRBJ2-1	-	CASSYPAGLVRDEQFF
TRBD1	TRBV4-3	TRBJ1-2	few	CASSPQTGANYGYTF
-	TRBV2	TRBJ2-2	-	CASKRSHTGELFF
-	TRBV19	TRBJ2-1	-	CATSWTIEQFF
-	TRBV20-1	TRBJ2-2	-	CSSKGPTNTGELFF
TRBD1	TRBV19	TRBJ1-2	few	CASSTPGQAKRGYGYTF
TRBD1	TRBV4-3	TRBJ1-6	-	CASSQDMTGTRNSPLHF
TRBD2	TRBV20-1	TRBJ2-3	few	CSADPVGSGAADTQYF
TRBD1	TRBV7-2	TRBJ2-3	-	CASSLVGTGGRTDTQYF
-	TRBV19	TRBJ2-1	-	CATPNLRGFYNEQFF
TRBD1	TRBV11-2	TRBJ1-2	-	CAGSSRTGHTHYTF
-	TRBV21-1	TRBJ2-7	few	CATMGQGFYEQYF
TRBD1	TRBV11-3	TRBJ1-4	-	CASSTTGTGEEKLFF
-	TRBV7-2	TRBJ1-1	-	CVSSPLGGYDTEAFF
-	TRBV20-1	TRBJ1-6	few	CSARDHRGTPLHF
TRBD1	TRBV20-1	TRBJ2-3	few	CSANRGQVTDTQYF
-	TRBV4-2	TRBJ2-2	-	CASSQGRDGANTGELFF
TRBD2	TRBV2	TRBJ2-3	-	CASSRTSATVWVTDTQYF
TRBD1	TRBV20-1	TRBJ2-3	-	CSAEPFGQGTDTQYF